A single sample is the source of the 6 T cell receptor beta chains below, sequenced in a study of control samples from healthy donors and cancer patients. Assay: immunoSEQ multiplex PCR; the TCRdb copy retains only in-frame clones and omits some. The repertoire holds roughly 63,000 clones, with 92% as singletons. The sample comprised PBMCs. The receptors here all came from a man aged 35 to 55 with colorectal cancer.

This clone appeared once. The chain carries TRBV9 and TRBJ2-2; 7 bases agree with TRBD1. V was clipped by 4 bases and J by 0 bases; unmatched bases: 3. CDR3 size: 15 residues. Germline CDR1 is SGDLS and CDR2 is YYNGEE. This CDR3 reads CASSPTGANTGELFF. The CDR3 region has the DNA TGTGCCAGCAGCCCCACAGGGGCGAACACCGGGGAGCTGTTTTTT.

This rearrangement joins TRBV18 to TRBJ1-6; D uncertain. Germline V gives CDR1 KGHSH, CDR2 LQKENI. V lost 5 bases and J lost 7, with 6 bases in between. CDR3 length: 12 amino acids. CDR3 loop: CASSFPNSPLHF. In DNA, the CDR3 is TGTGCCAGCTCATTTCCGAATTCACCCCTCCACTTT.

The CDR3 sequence: CASSGGPQETQYF. In nucleotides, the CDR3 is TGCGCCAGCAGCGGAGGACCTCAAGAGACCCAGTACTTC. The chain is built from TRBV5-1 and TRBJ2-5; TRBD2 is a possible D gene (5 bases). The V gene's germline CDR1 is SGHRS and CDR2 YFSETQ. V gave up 4 bases and J gave up 2 bases, with 9 bases separating them. The CDR3 is 13 residues long.

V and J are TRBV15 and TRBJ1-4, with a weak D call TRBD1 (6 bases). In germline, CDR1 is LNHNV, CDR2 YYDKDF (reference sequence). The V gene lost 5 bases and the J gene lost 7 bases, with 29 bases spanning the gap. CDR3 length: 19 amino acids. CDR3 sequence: CATSSPTGAKGGRGEKLFF. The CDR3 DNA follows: TGTGCCACCAGCTCACCGACCGGGGCCAAGGGGGGGCGGGGTGAAAAACTGTTTTTT.

Here the CDR3 DNA reads TGTGCCAGCAGCCAATTAGCCGCGGGACAGAGACCTAACTATGGCTACACCTTC. Protein sequence: CASSQLAAGQRPNYGYTF. This chain connects TRBV14 to TRBJ1-2, with TRBD1 identical over 7 bases. Germline CDR1 reads SGHDN; CDR2 reads FVKESK. The CDR3 has 18 residues. V lost 2 bases to trimming and J lost 0 bases; unmatched junction nucleotides: 12.

The CDR3 DNA reads TGCAGCGCCAGAGAGGGGGATCAGCCCCAGCATTTT. This encodes CSAREGDQPQHF. The chain employs TRBV29-1 and TRBJ1-5; TRBD1 is a possible D gene (6 bases). Germline CDR1 and CDR2: SQVTM and ANQGSEA. V shed 7 bases and J shed 5 bases, with 12 bases lying between them. The CDR3 is made up of 12 amino acids.